This T cell receptor (gamma chain) stems from a study of gamma-delta chains in newborns, infants, children. Looking at the study overall: Microbial exposure reportedly drives polyclonal innate γδ T cell expansion after birth.

TCRdb re-processed the reads via CATT. This table holds about 1,000 gamma-chain clones, approximately 2% found once. Germline V gene sequence: CDR1 GITISATS, CDR2 ISYDGTV (reference sequence). The CDR3 runs 17 residues. This clone has a handful of counts. A much larger clone lies one base from this, so it may be a read error. The identical CDR3 is also encoded by other nucleotide sequences in the sample. J is TRGJP and V is TRGV9. The TCR was taken from a child who was a newborn, infant or young child, either healthy, febrile or measles-vaccinated (not recorded which). Sequences were obtained from blood. CDR3 coding DNA: TGTGCCCTGTGGGACGATATGCAAGAGTTGGGCAAAAAAATCAAGGTATTT. This translates into CALWDDMQELGKKIKVF.